The next 14 T cell receptor beta chains were all read from a single sample in a study of T cell responses to AZD1222 COVID-19 vaccine. Here immunoSEQ multiplex PCR was the method, and the copy in TCRdb shows in-frame clones only, minus some. The top ten hold around 1.5% of the sample, which has 94,000 or so clones, roughly nine tenths seen once. The sample was peripheral blood, taken on day 0 of AZD1222 vaccination. These TCRs come from an adult in good health.

The chain carries TRBV30 and TRBJ1-3; the D is unclear. CDR1 is GTSNPN, CDR2 SVGIG, per germline (reference sequence). Trimming stripped 4 bases from V and 7 bases from J, with 14 bases between. The CDR3 is 13 amino acids. CDR3 loop: CAWNPREGNTIYF. CDR3 nucleotides: TGTGCCTGGAACCCTCGTGAAGGGAACACCATATATTTT.

This chain links TRBV30 with TRBJ1-2; TRBD1 might be the D (5 bases). Germline CDR1 is GTSNPN and CDR2 is SVGIG (reference sequence). The CDR3 loop spans 13 amino acids. Trimming removed 2 bases from V and 4 bases from J, with 11 bases in between. The CDR3 is CAWSRDLFYGYTF. Written as DNA, the CDR3 is TGTGCCTGGAGTAGGGACCTATTCTATGGCTACACCTTC.

The chain employs TRBV7-9 and TRBJ2-1; D gene unclear. The V gene lost 1 base and the J gene lost 4 bases, with 8 bases spanning the gap. Germline CDR1 reads SEHNR; CDR2 reads FQNEAQ (reference sequence). CDR3 length: 14 residues. The CDR3 reads CASSLVSDYNEQFF. CDR3 sequence (DNA): TGTGCCAGCAGCTTAGTCTCCGATTACAATGAGCAGTTCTTC.

V is TRBV19 and J is TRBJ1-5; a possible D gene is TRBD1 (6 bases). Trimming cost V 3 bases and J 0 bases, with 12 bases left between them. This CDR3 has 16 amino acids. Germline V gene lookup returns CDR1 LNHDA and CDR2 SQIVND (reference sequence). The CDR3 region has the DNA TGTGCCAGTAGTATCCCCCACAGGGATAGCAATCAGCCCCAGCATTTT. This codes for CASSIPHRDSNQPQHF.

CDR3 nucleotides: TGTGCCAGCAGGAGGAGAAGCTCTGGAAACACCATATATTTT. It encodes CASRRRSSGNTIYF. The chain employs TRBV6-5 and TRBJ1-3; D call uncertain. The V end was cut by 6 bases, the J end by 0 bases, with 9 bases between. Germline assignment: CDR1 MNHEY and CDR2 SVGAGI. The CDR3 sequence is 14 residues long.

There are a few counts of this clone. The genes are TRBV10-2 and TRBJ2-5; 12 positions agree with TRBD2. Germline CDR1 is WSHSY and CDR2 is SAAADI. V was clipped by 6 bases and J by 5 bases; unmatched bases: 4. This CDR3 spans 14 amino acids. The CDR3 spells CASRDTSGGETQYF. DNA for the CDR3: TGCGCCAGCAGGGATACTAGCGGGGGGGAGACCCAGTACTTC.

The genes are TRBV11-3 and TRBJ2-7; D is possibly TRBD2 (6 bases). Germline loops: CDR1 SGHNT, CDR2 YENEEA. The CDR3 consists of 13 residues. V lost 5 bases, J lost 4 bases, and 12 bases lay in between. CDR3 amino acids: CASSTRGGYEQYF. The CDR3 nucleotides are TGTGCCAGCAGCACCCGAGGAGGGTACGAGCAGTACTTC.

The chain uses TRBV28 and TRBJ2-1; the D gene is possibly TRBD2 (6 bases). V was shortened by 8 bases and J by 4 bases, with 18 bases between the two germline ends. The V gene's germline CDR1 is MDHEN and CDR2 SYDVKM. CDR3 length: 15 residues. CDR3 amino acids: CASRGRGSFYNEQFF. DNA for the CDR3: TGTGCCAGCCGTGGTCGGGGGTCGTTTTACAATGAGCAGTTCTTC.

The chain recombines TRBV5-4 with TRBJ2-2, with 7 bases fitting TRBD1. V trimming: 2 bases; J trimming: 5 bases; junction bases outside the gene matches: 6. The CDR3 sequence is 15 residues long. Germline CDR1 SGHNT, CDR2 YYREEE (reference sequence). In DNA form, the CDR3 reads TGTGCCAGCAGCTTTGGGACAGCGATAACCGGGGAGCTGTTTTTT. It is translated as CASSFGTAITGELFF.

The V and J genes are TRBV30 and TRBJ1-1; D is possibly TRBD1 (6 bases). Trimming shortened V by 3 bases and J by 5 bases, and 13 bases separated the two germline ends. The CDR3 has 13 amino acids. The germline V gene encodes CDR1 GTSNPN and CDR2 SVGIG (reference sequence). This CDR3 is CAWRTGPRTEAFF. The CDR3 nucleotides read TGTGCCTGGAGGACAGGTCCGAGGACTGAAGCTTTCTTT.

The V call is TRBV30, the J call TRBJ2-3; D call uncertain. V was cut by 0 bases and J by 9 bases, with 19 bases left in between. CDR3 length equals 15 residues. The germline V gene encodes CDR1 GTSNPN and CDR2 SVGIG (reference sequence). CDR3 sequence: CAWSVTSRGQITQYF. CDR3 sequence (DNA): TGTGCCTGGAGTGTAACGTCCCGAGGCCAGATAACGCAGTATTTT.

The rearrangement uses TRBV24-1 and TRBJ1-4, with a possible D match to TRBD1 (5 bases). The V gene's germline CDR1 is KGHDR and CDR2 SFDVKD. CDR3 length equals 15 residues. V lost 3 bases and J 3 bases, leaving 10 bases between the germline ends. The CDR3 bases are TGTGCCACCAGTGATCCGACAGAGTCTAATGAAAAACTGTTTTTT. Its protein is CATSDPTESNEKLFF.

The chain carries TRBV7-6 and TRBJ1-6; D ambiguous. V was trimmed by 5 bases and J by 5 bases, leaving 16 bases between them. Germline V gene sequence: CDR1 SGHVS, CDR2 FNYEAQ. CDR3 length equals 16 residues. The CDR3 bases are TGTGCCAGCAGCGCCCTGCGGACTGAAGATAATTCACCCCTCCACTTT. This encodes CASSALRTEDNSPLHF.

The chain joins TRBV10-3 to TRBJ1-5, with 7 bases fitting TRBD1. CDR3 length: 13 residues. V trimming: 10 bases; J trimming: 5 bases; junction bases outside the gene matches: 8. Germline values: CDR1 ENHRY, CDR2 SYGVKD. CDR3 in amino acids: CATASGQYQPQHF. Written as DNA, the CDR3 is TGTGCCACCGCGTCGGGACAGTATCAGCCCCAGCATTTT.